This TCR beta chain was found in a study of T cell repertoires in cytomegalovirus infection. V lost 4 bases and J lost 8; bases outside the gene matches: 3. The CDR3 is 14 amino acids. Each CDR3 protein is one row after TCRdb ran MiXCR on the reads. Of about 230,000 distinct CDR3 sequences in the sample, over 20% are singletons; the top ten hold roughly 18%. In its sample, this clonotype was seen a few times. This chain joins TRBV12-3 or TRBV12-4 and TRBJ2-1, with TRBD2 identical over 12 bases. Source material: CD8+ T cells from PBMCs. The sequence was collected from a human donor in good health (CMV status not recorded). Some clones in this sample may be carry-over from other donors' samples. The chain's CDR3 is CASSWTSGVDEQFF. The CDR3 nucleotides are TGTGCCAGCAGTTGGACTAGCGGGGTCGATGAGCAGTTCTTC.